This T cell receptor (beta chain) originates from a study of T cells after yellow fever vaccination. Study details: Fractions of low cell number were prepared using SMART-Seq v4 Ultra Low Input.

Study observations and caveats: CD4 and CD8 compartments shared a small share of clonotypes, likely from convergent recombination. A faster peak, day 5 versus 15, was reached by the weaker secondary response.

In making TCR cDNA, 5'RACE template switching added a universal primer site and UMIs to it. MiXCR, run by TCRdb on the 5' RACE reads, gives a single entry per CDR3 protein. This sample has some 500,000 distinct CDR3 sequences, with roughly 13% found just once. This CDR3 is 14 amino acids long. CDR1 and CDR2 (germline): DFQATT, SNEGSKA (reference sequence). V dropped 3 bases and J dropped 5; count of bases not matched to a gene: 5. This clonotype was seen a few times. The antigen remains undetermined. The input for sequencing was PBMCs, taken on the day of the yellow fever booster vaccination. The sequence was collected from a man aged 30 to 45 who received the YFV17D yellow fever vaccine. V usage is TRBV20-1 and J usage is TRBJ1-5; 9 nucleotides agree with TRBD1. The CDR3 protein is CSARGWDRDQPQHF. Here the CDR3 DNA reads TGCAGTGCTAGGGGGTGGGACAGGGATCAGCCCCAGCATTTT.